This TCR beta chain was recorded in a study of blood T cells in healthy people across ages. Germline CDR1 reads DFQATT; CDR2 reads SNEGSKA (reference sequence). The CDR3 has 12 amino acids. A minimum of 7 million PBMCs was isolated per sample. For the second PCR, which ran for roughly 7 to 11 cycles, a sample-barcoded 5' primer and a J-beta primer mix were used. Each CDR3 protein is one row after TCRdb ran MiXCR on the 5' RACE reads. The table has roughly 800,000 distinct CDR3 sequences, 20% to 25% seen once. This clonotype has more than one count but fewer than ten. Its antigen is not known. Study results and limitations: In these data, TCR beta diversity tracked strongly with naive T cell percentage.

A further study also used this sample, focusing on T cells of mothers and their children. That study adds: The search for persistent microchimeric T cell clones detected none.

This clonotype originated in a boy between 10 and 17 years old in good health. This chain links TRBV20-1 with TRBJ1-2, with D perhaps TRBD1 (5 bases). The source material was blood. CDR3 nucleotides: TGCACTACAGGACTGAGGATAGATGGCTACACCTTC. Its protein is CTTGLRIDGYTF.